This passage covers 15 T cell receptor beta chains from one sample sequenced in a study of cytomegalovirus exposure and HLA in healthy donors. Primers for the PCR totalled 60 Vbeta and 13 Jbeta. Measured with immunoSEQ multiplex PCR; TCRdb has only the in-frame clones, and not every one. The sample includes about 170,000 clones, around 72% of them seen just once. The sequenced material came from PBMCs. Source of these receptors: a man aged 40-49 years in good health and CMV-seropositive.

This clone has a single count. This sequence joins TRBV15 and TRBJ2-3, with a tentative D call TRBD1 (6 bases). This CDR3 is 14 amino acids long. V lost 10 bases and J 2 bases, leaving 16 bases between the germline ends. CDR1 is LNHNV, CDR2 YYDKDF, per germline (reference sequence). The CDR3 DNA reads TGTGCCATCGGGGCAGGGGCCATCACAGATACGCAGTATTTT. It is translated as CAIGAGAITDTQYF.

In its sample, this clone was seen a few times. The rearrangement joins TRBV11-1 to TRBJ2-6, with 7 bases matching TRBD1. The CDR3 is 15 residues long. V shed 4 bases and J 1 base; nucleotides not matched to a gene: 1. Germline CDR1 is SGHAT and CDR2 is FQDESV (reference sequence). CDR3 bases: TGTGCCAGCAGCTACAGGGGATCTGGGGCCAACGTCCTGACTTTC. It translates to CASSYRGSGANVLTF.

This chain joins TRBV6-1 and TRBJ1-2; D may be TRBD1 (5 bases). Germline assignment: CDR1 MNHNS and CDR2 SASEGT. Between the trimmed V and J ends, which lost 5 bases and 4 bases, there was a span of 14 bases. There are 14 residues in the CDR3. CDR3 sequence (DNA): TGTGCCAGCAGTCCCGGTGGGGGGGGCTATGGCTACACCTTC. It yields the protein CASSPGGGGYGYTF.

V gene TRBV7-9 combines with J gene TRBJ1-1; D not resolved. V lost 7 bases to trimming and J lost 10 bases, with 22 bases between them. This CDR3 comprises 14 residues. Germline V gene sequence: CDR1 SEHNR, CDR2 FQNEAQ (reference sequence). The CDR3, as DNA: TGTGCCAGCACCCCCGGGGTGAACACTGAAGGAGCTTTCTTT. It is translated as CASTPGVNTEGAFF.

V and J are TRBV2 and TRBJ2-5; D possibly corresponds to TRBD1 (6 bases). Trimming pared 7 bases from V and 2 bases from J, leaving 23 bases between. CDR3 length: 17 amino acids. Germline lookup yields CDR1 SNHLY and CDR2 FYNNEI. The CDR3 loop reads CASTYSQNRDRQETQYF. The CDR3 DNA reads TGTGCCAGCACCTATTCCCAAAACCGAGACAGGCAAGAGACCCAGTACTTC. The variable domain in full, completed from reference TRBV2 and TRBJ2-5, reads EPEVTQTPSHQVTQMGQEVILRCVPISNHLYFYWYRQILGQKVEFLVSFYNNEISEKSEIFDDQFSVERPDGSNFTLKIRSTKLEDSAMYFCASTYSQNRDRQETQYFGPGTRLLVL.

The chain combines TRBV4-2 with TRBJ2-1, with 10 bases matching TRBD1. Germline CDR1 and CDR2: LGHNA and YNFKEQ. The CDR3 is made up of 16 amino acids. Trimming at V came to 0 bases and at J to 6 bases, leaving 5 bases not matched to a gene. CDR3 bases: TGTGCCAGCAGCCAAGAGGGGACAGGGGTGGCCAATGAGCAGTTCTTC. Translation: CASSQEGTGVANEQFF.

This clone turned up a few times. CDR3 in amino acids: CATTTGRGRNEQYF. CDR3 sequence (DNA): TGTGCCACGACGACGGGGAGGGGGAGAAACGAGCAGTACTTC. The chain recombines TRBV6-5 with TRBJ2-7; tentatively, D is TRBD2 (7 bases). Trimming removed 10 bases at V and 5 bases at J, with 21 bases between. Germline loops: CDR1 MNHEY, CDR2 SVGAGI. The CDR3 consists of 14 residues.

As DNA, the CDR3 is TGTGCCAGCAGTAGAACGGTCCGGGGACAAGAGACCCAGTACTTC. Translated, it gives CASSRTVRGQETQYF. V and J are TRBV5-5 and TRBJ2-5, with D possibly TRBD2 on 5 matching bases. The germline V gene encodes CDR1 SGHKS and CDR2 YYEKEE (reference sequence). This CDR3 region has 15 residues. V was shortened by 5 bases and J by 2 bases, with 16 bases between the two germline ends.

The rearrangement uses TRBV4-1 and TRBJ2-7; TRBD2 matches 7 bases. CDR1 is MGHRA, CDR2 YSYEKL, per germline. The J segment lost 3 bases and the V segment lost 5 bases, leaving 10 bases of the junction unmatched. The CDR3 is 15 amino acids. The CDR3 is CASSLFRGEGYEQYF. Here the CDR3 DNA reads TGCGCCAGCAGCTTATTCCGGGGGGAAGGCTACGAGCAGTACTTC.

J is TRBJ1-2 and V is TRBV6-1, with a possible D match to TRBD1 (5 bases). Trimming pared 4 bases from V and 6 bases from J, leaving 15 bases between. The germline V gene has CDR1 MNHNS and CDR2 SASEGT. This CDR3 has 14 amino acids. The CDR3, as DNA: TGTGCCAGCAGTGCGACAGCCGGGAGAGATGGCTACACCTTC. It yields the protein CASSATAGRDGYTF.

The chain is built from TRBV7-8 and TRBJ2-3, with D unclear. Germline-derived CDR1 and CDR2 are SGHVS and FQNEAQ. V was shortened by 5 bases and J by 5 bases, with 8 bases between the two germline ends. The CDR3 sequence is 12 residues long. The DNA for the CDR3 is TGTGCCAGCAGCCGAAGTAGAGATACGCAGTATTTT. This sequence encodes CASSRSRDTQYF.

Points on this clone: Other nucleotide sequences in the sample specify the same CDR3. The rearrangement uses TRBV6-5 and TRBJ1-3, with D unresolved. V was cut by 2 bases and J by 1 base, with 6 bases left in between. Germline V gives CDR1 MNHEY, CDR2 SVGAGI. CDR3 length: 14 amino acids. The chain's CDR3 is CASSYRGSGNTIYF. The CDR3 DNA sequence: TGTGCCAGCAGTTACAGAGGGTCTGGAAACACCATATATTTT.

CDR3 sequence: CSVDRVNTEAFF. The CDR3, as DNA: TGCAGCGTGGACAGGGTGAACACTGAAGCTTTCTTT. The gene calls are TRBV29-1 and TRBJ1-1, with TRBD1 identical over 8 bases. J was trimmed by 0 bases and V by 6 bases; bases with no gene match: 0. This CDR3 has 12 residues. CDR1 and CDR2 from the germline V gene are SQVTM and ANQGSEA.

This clone turned up a few times. This chain links TRBV4-3 with TRBJ1-2, with unresolved D. Trimming pared 1 base from V and 4 bases from J, leaving 13 bases between. This CDR3 is built from 15 residues. Germline CDR1 LGHNA, CDR2 YSLEER. CDR3: CASSQVENSGYGYTF. The CDR3 DNA is TGCGCCAGCAGCCAAGTTGAAAATAGCGGCTATGGCTACACCTTC.

A single count supports this clone. V is TRBV2 and J is TRBJ2-3, with D possibly matching TRBD2 (6 bases). The CDR3 contains 16 residues. Looked up from germline, CDR1 is SNHLY and CDR2 is FYNNEI. The V gene lost 4 bases and the J gene lost 2 bases, with 16 bases spanning the gap. The chain's CDR3 is CASSGHGDSPTDTQYF. The DNA for the CDR3 is TGTGCCAGCAGTGGTCATGGGGACTCACCCACAGATACGCAGTATTTT.